This TCR beta chain was identified during a study of tumor-infiltrating lymphocytes in primary liver carcinoma (dated by TCRdb to between 2016 and 2019). At the level of the whole study: Surgical resection was performed in China between 2015 and early 2016 on roughly 5 patients with histopathologically diagnosed primary liver carcinoma. Hepatocellular carcinoma (four) or combined HCC and intrahepatic cholangiocarcinoma (one) was present in the five patients, who were three men and two women aged 30 to 69 years. Tumors of the five patients were stage T1-T3 N0M0 with maximum diameters of roughly 4.2 to 11 cm. Roughly 3.5 to 7.5 million productive TCRbeta reads were obtained per sample, and no significant difference in read depth was found between tissue types. The study combined TCRbeta repertoire sequencing, expression microarrays and whole-exome sequencing across five regions of each liver tumor, with adjacent normal tissue and blood. A total of 35 specimens from 5 patients went through TCRbeta repertoire sequencing, namely 25 tumor regions, 5 adjacent noncancerous liver tissues and 5 peripheral blood samples. Repertoires from technical replicates were highly reproducible, with mean shared-clone rates roughly 0.87 and correlation coefficients above 0.95. Broader findings and caveats from the paper: Because only the TCR beta chain was sequenced and unpaired alpha chains were not captured, true repertoire diversity is likely underestimated. Consistent with antigen-driven expansion, pairs of tumor regions showed higher repertoire overlap (mean roughly 36%) than either tumor-adjacent pairs (around 17%) or tumor-blood pairs (roughly 15%). With just a few patients in the study, the authors point out that the findings should be validated in a larger study. Compared with blood, tumors had a significantly larger share of the repertoire taken up by the top 250 clones (p = 0.039). Because the samples were bulk and unsorted, CD4+ and CD8+ T cell repertoires could not be compared.

Using a constant-region primer and ProtoScript II reverse transcriptase, TCRbeta-specific cDNA was reverse-transcribed from roughly 460 ng total RNA. TCRbeta libraries were built with three nested multiplex PCR rounds, a slightly modified ARM-PCR procedure. A final 25-cycle PCR with Deep VentR polymerase added sample barcodes and Illumina adapters. Before sequencing, amplicons of 200-500 bp were purified from gel using a QIAquick gel extraction kit. TCRbeta amplicons were sequenced on an Illumina HiSeq 2500 with 250-bp paired-end reads. Per the source publication's procedure: To recover full CDR3 sequences, reads were quality-trimmed using Trimmomatic v0.33 and paired reads were then merged using FLASH v1.2.11. MiGEC v1.2.1b assigned V, D and J germline segments to the rearranged TCRbeta sequences. Clonotype statistics and Shannon-Wiener diversity indices were computed with VDJtools v1.0.0. To reduce sampling bias, subsequent analyses other than the diversity analysis used only the 250 most abundant clonotypes in each sample. TCRdb handled the public reads itself, with Q25 trimming in fastp and clone calling in MiXCR, and kept productive beta chains. Every distinct CDR3 protein forms one entry, paired with its most common genes and DNA. The V and J calls and clone size are TCRdb's, not the authors'. The sample data list approximately 320,000 distinct CDR3 sequences, and 50% to 75% of these were observed just once. The ten largest make up about 18% of the sample.

RNA from unsorted whole blood was extracted with TRIzol reagent, and germline DNA was obtained with the DNeasy Blood & Tissue kit. At the time of sampling, the patients were treatment-naive and had chronic HBV infection. Before surgery, roughly 4 milliliters of peripheral blood were drawn into K2EDTA tubes. As to this clonotype: There is no known antigen for this receptor. No base quality values were provided; no much bigger clone lies one nucleotide off.

The receptor was derived from a woman aged 25 to 45 with primary liver carcinoma and hepatitis B virus infection. Sequencing used peripheral blood.

The nucleotides are TGTGCCAACACCAGGGATATCTCTTCCTACAATGAGCAGTTCTTC. Translated, it reads CANTRDISSYNEQFF. The chain was built from TRBV6-2 or TRBV6-3 and TRBJ2-1, with a tentative D gene TRBD1 over 5 matching bases. For CDR1 and CDR2, the germline V gene lists MNHEY and SVGEGT. The CDR3 holds 15 amino acids from the cysteine to the phenylalanine. The sequence is cut down to CDR3 DNA, 45 bases in frame from base 1. V is cut by 10 bases and J by 1 base, and the space between the germline ends is 17 bases.